This TCR beta chain comes out of a study of HIV-infected patients and healthy controls. This clonotype was observed at least ten times. With 3 bases removed from V and 4 bases from J, the gap between germline ends came to 17 bases. CDR1 and CDR2 from the germline V gene are SGHNT and YYREEE (reference sequence). There are 16 residues in the CDR3. TCRdb processed the 5' RACE reads anew with MiXCR; each CDR3 protein has one entry. The sample carries about 67,000 distinct CDR3 sequences, about 16% recorded once. The TCR sequence derives from a human donor in good health. The chain links TRBV5-4 to TRBJ1-3; maybe TRBD1 (5 bases). The specimen was CD4+ T cells from blood. Here the CDR3 reads CASSSQGGLAGNTIYF. CDR3 nucleotide sequence: TGTGCCAGCAGCTCCCAGGGAGGTCTAGCCGGAAACACCATATATTTT.